A selection of T cell receptor beta chains follows, all from one sample in a study of T cell changes during pregnancy in multiple sclerosis. Generated by immunoSEQ multiplex PCR, the TCRdb table keeps only in-frame clones and is missing some. The sample has fewer than 70,000 clones; about nine tenths are singletons. The input for sequencing was peripheral blood, taken in the second trimester of pregnancy. The origin of the receptors is a female donor with multiple sclerosis, enrolled in a pregnancy study. The CDR3 runs from the conserved cysteine through the conserved F or W. Each record gives: D gene, J gene, clone size, V gene, CDR3 DNA, CDR3 protein. D genes are given only for firm matches. Not every row has a clone size; where given, it reads once, few, many or a size class.

D gene: TRBD2; J gene: TRBJ2-1; clone size: .; V gene: TRBV7-9; CDR3 DNA: TGTGCCAGCACTTTTCCCGAGCGGGAGGGTTTCTCCTACAATGAGCAGTTCTTC; CDR3 protein: CASTFPEREGFSYNEQFF
D gene: .; J gene: TRBJ2-1; clone size: once; V gene: TRBV30; CDR3 DNA: TGTGCCTGGAGCCTCTCTAGGGGGAGGGAGGGTGAGCAGTTCTTC; CDR3 protein: CAWSLSRGREGEQFF
D gene: .; J gene: TRBJ2-1; clone size: .; V gene: TRBV6-4; CDR3 DNA: TGTGCCAGCAGTGTAGACAGCTCCTACAATGAGCAGTTCTTC; CDR3 protein: CASSVDSSYNEQFF
D gene: .; J gene: TRBJ2-2; clone size: once; V gene: TRBV6-4; CDR3 DNA: TGTGCCAGCAGTGACTCGATTGAGACAGGGGAGCTGTTTTTT; CDR3 protein: CASSDSIETGELFF
D gene: .; J gene: TRBJ1-4; clone size: .; V gene: TRBV9; CDR3 DNA: TGTGCCAGCAGCGTATCAGGGGTAACGGTTGATGAAAAACTGTTTTTT; CDR3 protein: CASSVSGVTVDEKLFF
D gene: .; J gene: TRBJ2-3; clone size: .; V gene: TRBV19; CDR3 DNA: TGTGCCAGTAGTATCGAAGGAACTCTCCCCGGGGATACGCAGTATTTT; CDR3 protein: CASSIEGTLPGDTQYF
D gene: TRBD2; J gene: TRBJ2-3; clone size: .; V gene: TRBV19; CDR3 DNA: TGTGCCAGTAGTATAGCCGGGACTAGCGGGAGCACAGATACGCAGTATTTT; CDR3 protein: CASSIAGTSGSTDTQYF
D gene: .; J gene: TRBJ1-1; clone size: .; V gene: TRBV7-2; CDR3 DNA: TGTGCCAGCAGCTTAGGAGCGGCAGGGAACACTGAAGCTTTCTTT; CDR3 protein: CASSLGAAGNTEAFF
D gene: .; J gene: TRBJ1-3; clone size: .; V gene: TRBV7-2; CDR3 DNA: TGTGCCAGCAGCTTAGGGCATGTATCTGGAAACACCATATATTTT; CDR3 protein: CASSLGHVSGNTIYF
D gene: .; J gene: TRBJ2-1; clone size: .; V gene: TRBV5-1; CDR3 DNA: TGCGCCAGCAGACCTACTCCGGGACTTCTATTATACAATGAGCAGTTCTTC; CDR3 protein: CASRPTPGLLLYNEQFF
D gene: TRBD1; J gene: TRBJ2-1; clone size: .; V gene: TRBV6-5; CDR3 DNA: TGTGCCAGCAGTGCGCCGGGACAGGGCTACAATGAGCAGTTCTTC; CDR3 protein: CASSAPGQGYNEQFF